This T cell receptor (beta chain) emerged from a study of cytomegalovirus exposure and HLA in healthy donors. V gave up 6 bases and J gave up 10 bases, with 22 bases separating them. The CDR3 runs 15 residues. Germline V lookup: CDR1 MNHNS, CDR2 SASEGT. This clone was picked up a small number of times. Its specificity is unknown. Primers: 60 Vbeta forward and 13 Jbeta reverse. Profiling relied on immunoSEQ multiplex PCR, and the TCRdb table lists in-frame clones only, not all of them. The table shows 150,000 to 200,000 clones, with around 90% occurring only once. Study-wide findings and caveats: Clonal expansion was found to be greater in HLA-associated TCR beta chains than in equally common others in a later analysis. Per a later analysis, about 18,000 TCR beta sequences showed association with HLA alleles at 0.05 false discovery rate. Per a prior analysis, the majority of TCR beta V segments were productive roughly 90% or roughly 30% of the time.

The chain couples TRBV6-1 to TRBJ2-1, with D possibly TRBD1 on 6 matching bases. The sequencing input was PBMCs. The TCR sequence derives from a woman younger than 35 in good health and CMV-seronegative. In DNA, the CDR3 is TGTGCCAGCAGCGGATCACAGGGAATCGGCGGCGAGCAGTTCTTC. Its translation is CASSGSQGIGGEQFF.